The entry below gives a single T cell receptor (beta chain) sequence along with its context. Its antigen is undetermined. The data originate from a study of cytomegalovirus exposure and HLA in healthy donors. The primer mix had 60 Vbeta and 13 Jbeta primers. Using immunoSEQ multiplex PCR, the repertoire was profiled, and TCRdb retains in-frame clones only, with some absent. The profile shows some 170,000 clones, roughly 87% of them singletons. Trimming took off 1 base at V and 6 bases at J, with 13 bases between the two ends. Looked up from germline, CDR1 is SGHAT and CDR2 is FQNNGV. This CDR3 is built from 15 residues. Broader study findings: In a later analysis, the majority of CMV-associated beta chains seemingly showed HLA restriction. TCR beta V- and J-gene trimming, according to a later analysis, was linked to a missense DCLRE1C variant. The classifier, whose performance was assessed in both the original and validation cohorts, reportedly diagnosed cytomegalovirus status with high specificity and sensitivity.

Material for sequencing was PBMCs. The sequence derives from a man aged 50-59 years in good health and CMV-seropositive. The chain has TRBV11-2 and TRBJ2-1; maybe TRBD1 (6 bases). The CDR3 protein is CASSLGQGIVNEQFF. The DNA for the CDR3 is TGTGCCAGCAGCTTAGGGCAGGGGATCGTCAATGAGCAGTTCTTC.